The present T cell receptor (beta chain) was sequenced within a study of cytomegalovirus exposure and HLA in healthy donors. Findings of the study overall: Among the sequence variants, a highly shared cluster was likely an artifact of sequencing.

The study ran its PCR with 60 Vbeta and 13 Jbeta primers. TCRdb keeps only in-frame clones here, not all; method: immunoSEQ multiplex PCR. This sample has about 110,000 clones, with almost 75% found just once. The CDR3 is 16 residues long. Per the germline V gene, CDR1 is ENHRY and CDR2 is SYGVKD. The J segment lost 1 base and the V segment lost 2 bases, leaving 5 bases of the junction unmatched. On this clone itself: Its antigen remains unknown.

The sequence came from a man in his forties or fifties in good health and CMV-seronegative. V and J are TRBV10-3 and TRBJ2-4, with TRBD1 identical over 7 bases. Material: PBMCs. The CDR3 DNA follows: TGTGCCATCAGTGAGGCCCAGGGGGACGCCAAAAACATTCAGTACTTC. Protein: CAISEAQGDAKNIQYF.